This is a list of T cell receptor beta chains from one sample in a study of T cells in Graves' hyperthyroidism and ophthalmopathy. TCRdb reanalysed the multiplex PCR reads using MiXCR and keeps one entry per CDR3 protein. The sample carries more than 300,000 distinct CDR3 sequences, under 20% recorded once. Input material: blood. Every receptor here comes from a man between 18 and 29 years old with Graves' ophthalmopathy. Both conserved end residues are trimmed from each CDR3. A D gene is named only where the DNA matches it firmly.

j_gene,v_gene,d_gene,CDR3aa
TRBJ2-5,TRBV2,NA,ASTGPKETQY
TRBJ1-1,TRBV20-1,NA,SALTGNTEAF
TRBJ2-5,TRBV13,NA,ASSLGGEQETQY
TRBJ2-3,TRBV6-1,NA,ASRIRGGGHDIDTQY
TRBJ2-3,TRBV5-1,NA,ASSFGGSTDTQY
TRBJ1-4,TRBV29-1,NA,SVAVQGEKLF
TRBJ2-2,TRBV3-1,NA,ASSTAGELF
TRBJ1-2,TRBV27,TRBD1,ASSLEQGAFYT
TRBJ1-2,TRBV12-3/TRBV12-4,TRBD1,ASSPGTGSYGYT
TRBJ2-5,TRBV3-1,TRBD1,ASSQPGQGQETQY
TRBJ2-5,TRBV28,NA,ASTKDFLGAEYQETQY
TRBJ2-6,TRBV29-1,NA,SVQGQTSGANVLT
TRBJ1-5,TRBV6-1,NA,ASRKEKRTVQPQH
TRBJ1-5,TRBV24-1,TRBD1,ATSDSQGIGNQPQH
TRBJ1-1,TRBV4-1,NA,ASSQDTGPQSAF
TRBJ1-2,TRBV29-1,NA,SVEDRRTDGYT
TRBJ1-2,TRBV11-2,NA,ASSPGWDGYT
TRBJ1-1,TRBV3-1,NA,ASSQMGGNTEAF
TRBJ1-6,TRBV6-4,TRBD1,ANSDDRVVGSPLH
TRBJ1-5,TRBV2,TRBD1,ASSDGGQGSNQPQH
TRBJ2-7,TRBV4-1,TRBD2,ASSQEGRGGEQY
TRBJ1-2,TRBV28,TRBD1,ASSSRQGAGYGYT
TRBJ2-3,TRBV5-1,NA,ASSETPSTDTQY
TRBJ1-5,TRBV20-1,NA,SARAQGGMGNQPQH
TRBJ1-6,TRBV12-3/TRBV12-4,NA,ASTSGEYNSPLH
TRBJ2-2,TRBV29-1,TRBD2,SVRPGGVTGELF
TRBJ1-3,TRBV2,NA,ASSEWRHSKGNTIY
TRBJ2-7,TRBV27,TRBD2,ASQARGGGTYEQY
TRBJ2-5,TRBV3-1,NA,ASSQVRRETQY
TRBJ2-1,TRBV18,NA,ASSPPWASEQF
TRBJ1-2,TRBV2,NA,ASRGGDFYGYT
TRBJ1-4,TRBV7-9,NA,ASSPTGGAGEKLF